The entry below describes one T cell receptor beta chain. The antigen it binds to is not known. No base-level quality is on record; no much larger clone is a single base apart. These data originate in a study of cytomegalovirus exposure and HLA in healthy donors (dated by TCRdb to about 2017). Study-wide context: An earlier analysis of some 600 of the donors reported around 280 Gb of sequence data and some 110 million unique TCR beta sequences obtained from about 179 million T cells. An early release that covered some 640 HLA-typed donors contained approximately 300 gigabases of sequencing data and 70 million to 100 million unique TCR sequences. Of the 300 to 450 genotyped donors, roughly 80% were placed in the genetic ancestry cluster associated with self-reported Caucasian donors. The study aimed to test whether cataloging public T cell receptors could reveal signatures of past pathogen exposure. The study used immunosequencing to profile the T cell repertoires of about 670 subjects and linked those repertoires to cytomegalovirus serostatus. Along with the roughly 700-subject first cohort, a separate validation cohort of around 110 different subjects was used. To predict cytomegalovirus infection status, the study combined high-throughput TCR immunosequencing, statistical association of individual TCRs with disease status, and machine learning. In a later analysis, previously published TCR beta repertoires from 500 to 750 donors were re-analyzed and high-resolution HLA genotyping was added so that TCR occurrence patterns could be studied. In the later analysis, no new phenotypic data were used to find candidate immune exposures; instead, reliance was placed on TCR beta sequences and their occurrence across donors. In an earlier analysis of over 550 of the donors, high-throughput TCR beta sequencing was used to judge whether each TCR beta V gene segment behaved as functional or pseudogenic. Donor age, sex, ethnicity and CMV serostatus were compiled together with the repertoire data. Genome-wide SNP genotypes for about 65% of the roughly 700 donors were used in a later genetic analysis, which treated that subset as a discovery cohort. Every repertoire in the discovery cohort had been generated on one and the same sequencing platform. HLA typing covered class I and class II loci at four-digit resolution. The number of typed donors differed by locus: about 620-640 for A, B, C, DRB1 and DQB1; 522 for DQA1; roughly 600 for DPA1; and roughly 450 for DPB1. Several DR-DQ haplotypes were treated as single units for association and clustering because of strong linkage in the cohort. Among roughly 400 genotyped donors of the cohort, an average of around 240,000 unique TCR beta nucleotide sequences were sequenced per donor, approximately 20% of them non-productive. Summary of the overall study and its limitations: Immune exposure information for the cohort was limited to CMV serostatus. A further reported finding was that TCR beta sequences accurately predicted the HLA-A and HLA-B alleles for most subjects in the first cohort. An association between a missense DCLRE1C variant and V-gene and J-gene trimming of TCR beta chains was found in a later genetic analysis and replicated in an independent cohort. A cluster of highly shared sequence variants was judged likely to be a technical artifact of the sequencing pipeline. A later analysis reported that several top co-occurrence clusters appeared linked to parvovirus B19, influenza, CMV and Epstein-Barr virus. At a false discovery rate of 0.05, a later analysis linked some 18,000 TCR beta sequences to specific HLA alleles. In an earlier analysis of approximately 590 of the donors, most TCR beta V segments were observed in productive rearrangements about 87% or about 30% of the time, broadly matching IMGT annotations. The authors suggested that the approach could potentially be generalized to other disease states and immunological phenotypes. Compared with the roughly 700-donor mean, donors in an Asian-associated ancestry cluster had fewer N-insertions in productive TCRs, according to a later genetic analysis. In both the original and validation cohorts, the classifier was reported to diagnose cytomegalovirus status with high specificity and sensitivity. A later analysis found that most CMV-associated TCR beta chains appeared HLA-restricted, with HLA associations seemingly driven largely by CMV exposure. Compared with equally common non-associated chains, HLA-associated TCR beta chains in a later analysis were more clonally expanded and had lower generation probabilities. Presence/absence analyses assumed roughly uniform sequencing depth across donors, an assumption that may not hold. Three of the identified cytomegalovirus-associated TCR beta chains were confirmed in vitro to be specific for cytomegalovirus antigens. Because HLA typing was missing for some donors at each locus, association tests included only the typed subset. Correlated functional status among segregating V segments might be attributable to linkage disequilibrium, but an unknown experimental factor could not be ruled out. This cohort had only TCR beta chains sequenced, and the lack of alpha or paired-chain data limited which features could be detected. Some IMGT-functional V segments, including TRBV6-2 and TRBV6-3, could not be distinguished by the 87-base-pair reads and were therefore excluded. When HLA alleles, especially DR and DQ, strongly co-occurred, attributing TCR associations to individual alleles was difficult. Most TCR sequences were seen in very few donors, while some public TCRs were found in many individuals. A later analysis found that TCR association rates varied across HLA loci, with DRB1 alleles showing the most associated TCRs and HLA-C alleles the fewest. In the study, some 160 TCR beta chains were listed as associated with cytomegalovirus. About 15 rarely observed V segments, including chromosome 9 orphons, were excluded from the earlier analysis of about 500 of the donors because counts were too low.

V is shortened by 5 bases, J by 6 bases, and the region joining them spans 15 bases. Spanning cysteine to phenylalanine, the CDR3 consists of 14 amino acids. Only the CDR3 region is kept as DNA, spanning 42 bases read in frame from base 1. Taken from the germline V gene, the CDR1 and CDR2 loops are SGHTA and FQGNSA. The cohort consisted of hundreds of healthy bone marrow donors. All cohort members were sampled while nominally healthy, although unrecorded immune exposures were likely present. The donor tested CMV seropositive, placing the donor among the approximately 310 seropositive members of the cohort. Every donor gave a peripheral blood sample, and the peripheral blood mononuclear cells from that sample were used for TCR beta sequencing. The Qiagen DNeasy Blood Extraction Kit was used to extract genomic DNA from the blood cell samples. The library was built by means of the immunoSEQ multiplex PCR assay. For the multiplex PCR, a mixture combining 60 forward primers for TCR Vbeta segments and 13 reverse primers for TCR Jbeta segments was used. A multiplex PCR assay on genomic DNA amplified the CDR3 region of rearranged TCR beta genes. Amplified TCR beta libraries were sequenced as 87-base-pair reads on the Illumina HiSeq System. The published analysis was carried out like this. A later analysis tallied roughly 76 million unique TCR beta chains across the 700 or so repertoires, and about 10 million of those chains were shared by two or more donors. Raw reads were error-corrected and collapsed into unique sequences by a nearest-neighbor algorithm in which closely related sequences were merged to remove PCR and sequencing errors. To assign V, D and J gene segments, CDR3 sequences were aligned to IMGT reference sequences. For a sequence to be retained, at least a six-nucleotide match to both a V gene segment and a J gene segment was required. Rearrangements were called productive when the CDR3 lacked stop codons and stayed in frame with V and J; all others were non-productive. CDR3 was defined by IMGT convention, running from the second conserved V-encoded cysteine to the conserved J-encoded phenylalanine. In an earlier analysis of around 540 of the donors, sequences lacking an unambiguous match to a single V gene segment were excluded. In an earlier analysis of 587 of the donors, V segments were called functional above 56.7% productive rearrangements and were called segregating when the between-donor standard deviation exceeded 5%. To diagnose cytomegalovirus status from the catalog of TCR beta chain sequences, a statistical classification framework was built. In a later analysis, TCR nucleotide sequences were compared against IMGT/GENE-DB human TR gene sequences so that V and J genes could be assigned. A later analysis assigned CDR3 sequences and most-parsimonious VDJ recombination scenarios with the TCRdist pipeline. In a later analysis, each TCR beta chain was defined by its CDR3 amino acid sequence together with its V-gene family, and reads lacking a unique V-gene family were excluded. A later analysis removed 450 to 600 highly shared, low-generation-probability nucleotide sequences to deal with suspected cross-contamination and a sequencing artifact. In a later analysis, a clonal expansion index was calculated for each public chain from normalized within-repertoire ranks of inferred template counts. In a later analysis, generation probabilities were computed using a VDJ recombination model fitted to out-of-frame rearrangements, and the results were checked against IGoR. A later analysis scored TCR-TCR, TCR-HLA and TCR-CMV co-occurrence with hypergeometric tests, applying a repertoire-size bias correction to TCR pairs. In a later analysis, false discovery rates were estimated by permuting HLA or CMV assignments 20 times. In a later analysis, co-occurring TCRs were grouped with DBSCAN, and TCRdist sequence similarity was added when clustering was performed within HLA-allele-positive subsets. For co-occurrence clustering, repertoires with fewer than 30,000 or more than 120,000 public chains were excluded, along with four or five repertoires with anomalous nucleotide sharing. TCRdb provides this immuneACCESS table in a form limited to in-frame rearrangements. Some clones are lacking; in checked studies, under half of them reflect an unresolved V gene, and why the rest are absent is not known. V and J calls and clone size are those listed in that table; D and trimming were worked out from the DNA. Counted in this sample were some 120,000 clones; roughly four fifths of them appeared once. In total, the top ten clones hold about 11% of the sample.

The specimen sequenced was PBMCs. The chain employs TRBV7-2 and TRBJ2-3, with the D gene uncertain. This clonotype was obtained from a male donor in good health and CMV-seropositive. Read as DNA, the sequence is TGTGCCAGCAGCCCAAGACTTTCTACGGATACGCAGTATTTT. It translates as CASSPRLSTDTQYF.